This TCR beta chain was documented in a study of T cell responses to AZD1222 COVID-19 vaccine (dated by TCRdb to about 2021). Turning to the overall study: TCR sequencing was performed for 230 to 250 trial participants, of whom 207 were given two doses of AZD1222 and around 25 were given two doses of MenACWY control vaccine. Trial participants were enrolled by age into subgroups of 18-55, 56-69 and 70-plus years, and about 150, 27 and 61 TCR-sequenced participants, respectively, were included in these subgroups. Broad study findings and their caveats: Reportedly, close to half of the unique spike-specific TCRs recognized epitopes lying outside the regions that are mutated in the B.1.351 and B.1.1.7 variants. After two AZD1222 doses, spike-specific TCR breadth and depth were significantly higher than at day 0 and than in MenACWY recipients. Conclusions about previously exposed vaccinees are limited because only a handful of AZD1222 recipients were SARS-CoV-2 seropositive at baseline. In the small 56-69-year group, the increase in depth fell short of significance, most likely because of low power. Most participants were white British and females outnumbered males, and the authors suggested that clonal diversity may have been underestimated. No day 14 peak-response samples were available, so repertoires were characterized only after the peak T cell response. The vaccine-associated CD4 TCRs covered the entire spike protein, and the dominant responses fell in regions 160-218 and 743-854.

Counted from cysteine to phenylalanine, this CDR3 has 14 amino acids. Only the CDR3 part of the read is kept: 42 bases, read in frame from the first base. In the germline V gene, CDR1 corresponds to SGHRS and CDR2 to YFSETQ. V loses 0 bases of germline sequence and J loses 4 bases, and the interval between the two ends is 11 bases. The CDR3 regions of human TCRbeta chains were analyzed by immunosequencing. The paper's data handling went like this. TCRs in the repertoires were compared against a reference library of SARS-CoV-2-specific TCRs that had been generated with the MIRA antigen-specificity platform. Breadth was defined as the fraction of unique TCRs that were SARS-CoV-2-associated. Depth was defined as the fraction of total T cells that were SARS-CoV-2-associated. Using the MIRA data, each spike-specific TCR was mapped to the spike region that the TCR reacts to and placed in a CD4 or CD8 class. Log10-transformed breadth and depth values were compared by one-way ANOVA with Sidak's multiple comparisons tests. The clones in this table, taken by TCRdb from immuneACCESS, are in-frame only. Not every clone is retained; where verified, under half of the shortfall comes from an unresolved V gene, and the cause of the rest is unknown. V, J and clone size are those of that table, while D and trimming were read from the DNA. This sample is represented by some 80,000 clones; approximately 90% of them were singletons. The ten largest clones capture 10% of the sample.

The sample's time point label, in plain terms: about 28 days (+/-7) after the second vaccine dose. This specimen's treatment or condition label, per the study, means: meningococcal conjugate vaccine given as trial control. Samples from vaccinated people were obtained from the UK trials COV001 and COV002, which included a single-blind randomized controlled phase 2/3 trial of AZD1222 (ChAdOx1 nCoV-19) in healthy adults. Trial participant PBMC samples were collected at day 0 and day 28 after the second dose for TCRbeta chain sequencing. This clone was counted once. Its antigen is still unknown. Base qualities are not at hand, and no much larger clone is one base apart.

The TCR sequence derives from an adult who received the MenACWY meningococcal vaccine as a control. The receptor chain draws on TRBV5-1 and TRBJ2-7; no D gene call is confident. The sample was peripheral blood, taken 28 days after the second dose of the MenACWY control vaccine. This receptor has the CDR3 CASSLGVSLYEQYF. At the DNA level, the sequence is TGCGCCAGCAGCTTGGGGGTCTCGTTATACGAGCAGTACTTC.